The 30 T cell receptor beta chains reported below all come from one sample, sequenced in a study of CD8 T cells in ankylosing spondylitis. TCRdb fed the 5' RACE reads into MiXCR, producing one record per CDR3 protein. The sample contains approximately 39,000 distinct CDR3 sequences, 13% of which appear only once. The sequenced sample consisted of synovial fluid, either unsorted or a sorted T cell fraction (not recorded which). The source of these receptors is a male donor with ankylosing spondylitis.

The V gene is TRBV29-1, the J gene TRBJ2-3, with 9 positions matching TRBD1. Trimming took 6 bases from V and 0 from J; bases not matched to a gene: 1. This CDR3 is built from 13 residues. Germline V gene data show CDR1 as SQVTM and CDR2 as ANQGSEA. CDR3 protein: CSVDRGSTDTQYF. CDR3 DNA sequence: TGCAGCGTCGACAGGGGGAGCACAGATACGCAGTATTTT.

This clonotype has ten or more counts. J is TRBJ1-1 and V is TRBV11-2; the D is unclear. In germline, CDR1 is SGHAT, CDR2 FQNNGV. The CDR3 totals 16 residues. V lost 3 bases to trimming and J lost 3 bases, with 17 bases between them. The CDR3 DNA is TGTGCCAGCAGCTTTTTACCCCATTCGGTGGACACTGAAGCTTTCTTT. Encoded protein: CASSFLPHSVDTEAFF.

J is TRBJ1-5 and V is TRBV6-2 or TRBV6-3, with no clear D. In germline, CDR1 is MNHEY, CDR2 SVGEGT. This CDR3 spans 13 amino acids. Trimming left V 4 bases short and J 2 bases short, with 6 bases between. CDR3 in DNA: TGTGCCAGCAGTTGGGTCCGCAATCAGCCCCAGCATTTT. This sequence encodes CASSWVRNQPQHF.

Comment on this clonotype: The CDR3 carries no conserved terminal phenylalanine or tryptophan, so it likely arises from a read error. The chain employs TRBV5-1 and TRBJ1-2; D remains ambiguous. The CDR3 has 13 amino acids. V was cut by 2 bases and J by 5 bases, with 10 bases left in between. From germline, CDR1 is SGHRS and CDR2 YFSETQ. CDR3 residues: CASSLPPRYGYTL. The CDR3 DNA reads as TGCGCCAGCAGCTTACCACCGAGATATGGCTACACCCTC.

In its sample, this clonotype was seen many times. The chain recombines TRBV3-1 with TRBJ2-2; TRBD2 is a possible D gene (5 bases). This CDR3 is built from 15 residues. Germline V gene lookup returns CDR1 LGHDT and CDR2 YNNKEL (reference sequence). The V end was cut by 4 bases, the J end by 3 bases, with 12 bases between. In nucleotides, the CDR3 is TGTGCCAGCAGCCCCCCAGCGGACCACACCGGGGAGCTGTTTTTT. Amino acids: CASSPPADHTGELFF. The full variable domain, with the rest looked up from reference TRBV3-1 and TRBJ2-2, is DTAVSQTPKYLVTQMGNDKSIKCEQNLGHDTMYWYKQDSKKFLKIMFSYNNKELIINETVPNRFSPKSPDKAHLNLHINSLELGDSAVYFCASSPPADHTGELFFGEGSRLTVL.

This clonotype was recorded many times. This rearrangement joins TRBV7-9 to TRBJ1-1; D is unclear. This CDR3 has 12 residues. Trimming shortened V by 2 bases and J by 8 bases, and 9 bases separated the two germline ends. From germline, CDR1 is SEHNR and CDR2 FQNEAQ (reference sequence). In DNA, the CDR3 is TGTGCCAGCAGCTTATTACCGTTAGAAGCTTTCTTT. Encoded protein: CASSLLPLEAFF.

This clonotype has ten or more counts. The chain couples TRBV12-3 or TRBV12-4 to TRBJ1-4, with TRBD1 as a possible D gene (5 bases). The CDR3 is 15 residues long. The V end was cut by 5 bases, the J end by 6 bases, with 16 bases between. This CDR3 is CASSTLGEYDEKLFF. The CDR3 region has the DNA TGTGCCAGCAGTACCTTAGGGGAGTACGATGAAAAACTGTTTTTT.

This chain links TRBV4-1 with TRBJ2-3; the match to TRBD2 covers 9 bases. V lost 1 base and J lost 4; bases outside the gene matches: 6. This CDR3 spans 16 amino acids. Germline loops: CDR1 MGHRA, CDR2 YSYEKL. CDR3 sequence (DNA): TGCGCCAGCAGCCAAGGTAGCGGGAGTTACCCAGATACGCAGTATTTT. It encodes CASSQGSGSYPDTQYF.

This clonotype was detected ten times or more. The chain employs TRBV6-2 or TRBV6-3 and TRBJ2-7; D may be TRBD1 or TRBD2 (5 bases each). The V end lost 2 bases, the J end lost 7 bases, and 12 bases lay between the germline ends. Germline V gene data show CDR1 as MNHEY and CDR2 as SVGEGT. The CDR3 covers 13 residues. CDR3 sequence: CASSYLGRREQYF. DNA for the CDR3: TGTGCCAGCAGTTACCTGGGACGGAGGGAGCAGTACTTC.

The chain couples TRBV6-4 to TRBJ2-3; no clear D. Trimming left V 6 bases short and J 0 bases short, with 13 bases between. From germline, CDR1 is MRHNA and CDR2 SNTAGT. The CDR3 is 15 amino acids. CDR3 in amino acids: CASSVFAASTDTQYF. The CDR3 DNA reads as TGTGCCAGCAGCGTTTTCGCGGCTAGCACAGATACGCAGTATTTT.

The chain combines TRBV5-5 with TRBJ2-1, with D possibly matching TRBD1 (7 bases). CDR1 and CDR2 from the germline V gene are SGHKS and YYEKEE (reference sequence). The length of the CDR3 is 16 residues. Trimming left V 4 bases short and J 5 bases short, with 19 bases between. The CDR3 bases are TGTGCCAGCAGCCCACCAGTCCAGGGGGGAAACAATGAGCAGTTCTTC. Translating it yields CASSPPVQGGNNEQFF. Full variable domain (rest looked up from reference TRBV5-5 and TRBJ2-1): DAGVTQSPTHLIKTRGQQVTLRCSPISGHKSVSWYQQVLGQGPQFIFQYYEKEERGRGNFPDRFSARQFPNYSSELNVNALLLGDSALYLCASSPPVQGGNNEQFFGPGTRLTVL.

The gene calls are TRBV4-2 and TRBJ2-2; no clear D. V was pared by 4 bases and J by 1 base, with 10 bases between. Germline values: CDR1 LGHNA, CDR2 YNFKEQ. The CDR3 runs to 15 residues. CDR3 in amino acids: CASSPIMGNTGELFF. CDR3 in DNA: TGTGCCAGCAGCCCTATTATGGGGAACACCGGGGAGCTGTTTTTT.

V is TRBV13 and J is TRBJ1-1; D not certain. V was shortened by 0 bases and J by 4 bases, with 9 bases between the two germline ends. CDR1 PRHDT and CDR2 FYEKMQ come from the germline V gene (reference sequence). The CDR3 is 14 residues long. The CDR3 DNA follows: TGTGCCAGCAGCTTAGGCCGGGTGAGCACTGAAGCTTTCTTT. Amino acids: CASSLGRVSTEAFF. The whole variable domain, remainder taken from reference TRBV13 and TRBJ1-1, is AAGVIQSPRHLIKEKRETATLKCYPIPRHDTVYWYQQGPGQDPQFLISFYEKMQSDKGSIPDRFSAQQFSDYHSELNMSSLELGDSALYFCASSLGRVSTEAFFGQGTRLTVV.

The chain couples TRBV4-3 to TRBJ2-1; 8 bases are a match to TRBD2. V trimming: 4 bases; J trimming: 7 bases; junction bases outside the gene matches: 12. The germline CDR1 and CDR2 sequences are LGHNA and YSLEER. The CDR3 extends over 16 amino acids. The CDR3 nucleotides are TGCGCCAGCAGCCTATTTCCCCCGGGACTAGGGAATGAGCAGTTCTTC. As protein: CASSLFPPGLGNEQFF.

The chain is built from TRBV6-1 and TRBJ1-6, with 8 bases that match TRBD1. V shed 8 bases and J 2 bases; nucleotides not matched to a gene: 2. Germline lookup yields CDR1 MNHNS and CDR2 SASEGT. This CDR3 is 14 amino acids long. This CDR3 is CASGGQAYNSPLHF. The CDR3 DNA reads TGTGCCAGCGGGGGACAGGCCTATAATTCACCCCTCCACTTT.

The V gene is TRBV12-3 or TRBV12-4, the J gene TRBJ1-1; no firm D call. V shed 6 bases and J shed 10 bases, with 15 bases lying between them. This CDR3 spans 12 amino acids. Written as DNA, the CDR3 is TGTGCCAGCAGGAACCCGGGATCGGCAGCTTTCTTT. Protein sequence: CASRNPGSAAFF.

V gene TRBV7-6 combines with J gene TRBJ1-6, with TRBD1 identical over 9 bases. With V trimmed by 4 bases and J by 1 base, 11 bases remained unmatched. The V gene's germline CDR1 is SGHVS and CDR2 FNYEAQ. This CDR3 has 19 amino acids. The CDR3 region is CASSSSGTGIRSYNSPLHF. The CDR3 DNA reads as TGTGCCAGCAGCTCGTCGGGGACAGGGATCAGGTCCTATAATTCACCCCTCCACTTT.

This clonotype has more than one count but fewer than ten. The V call is TRBV7-9, the J call TRBJ2-5; TRBD1 aligns across 7 bases. The ends lost 4 bases at V and 2 bases at J; junction bases unmatched: 13. This CDR3 has 17 amino acids. CDR1 and CDR2 from the germline V gene are SEHNR and FQNEAQ (reference sequence). For the CDR3, the DNA is TGTGCCAGCAGCTCACGGAGCAGGGGGAAAGGACAAGAGACCCAGTACTTC. Translated, it gives CASSSRSRGKGQETQYF.

This clonotype has only a few counts. The chain recombines TRBV4-2 with TRBJ2-1; no clear D. This CDR3 has 20 residues. Trimming left V 4 bases short and J 2 bases short, with 27 bases between. Looked up from germline, CDR1 is LGHNA and CDR2 is YNFKEQ. This chain's CDR3 is CASSRWWSGPSLLAYNEQFF. The CDR3, as DNA: TGTGCCAGCAGCCGTTGGTGGTCAGGTCCTTCTCTACTCGCCTACAATGAGCAGTTCTTC.

The table lists this clonotype with a few counts. CDR3 sequence: CASSLSWIEETQYF. The CDR3 DNA is TGTGCCAGCAGCTTATCCTGGATAGAAGAGACCCAGTACTTC. This sequence joins TRBV7-4 and TRBJ2-5; D unclear. The CDR3 covers 14 residues. From germline, CDR1 is SGHVT and CDR2 SQSDAQ. The germline V and J ends were trimmed by 2 bases and 3 bases, with 10 bases remaining between them.

This clonotype has just a few counts. The V gene is TRBV11-2, the J gene TRBJ2-7, with D maybe TRBD2 (5 bases). This CDR3 is built from 13 residues. The V end was cut by 6 bases, the J end by 2 bases, with 11 bases between. Germline CDR1 and CDR2: SGHAT and FQNNGV. Here the CDR3 reads CASRGLRAYEQYF. The CDR3 DNA sequence: TGTGCCAGCAGAGGTTTGCGGGCCTACGAGCAGTACTTC.

The genes are TRBV18 and TRBJ2-7; no clear D gene. The CDR3 is made up of 15 amino acids. Germline CDR1 reads KGHSH; CDR2 reads LQKENI. V was shortened by 6 bases and J by 0 bases, with 15 bases between the two germline ends. The CDR3 is CASSPGQEYSYEQYF. The CDR3 DNA reads TGTGCCAGCTCTCCGGGCCAAGAGTACTCCTACGAGCAGTACTTC.

In this sample, this clonotype turned up many times. The V call is TRBV20-1, the J call TRBJ1-1; no clear D gene. CDR3 length: 14 residues. CDR1 DFQATT and CDR2 SNEGSKA come from the germline V gene (reference sequence). V gave up 6 bases and J gave up 0 bases, with 14 bases separating them. The CDR3 is CSALKLRMNTEAFF. The CDR3 region has the DNA TGCAGTGCCCTAAAACTGAGGATGAACACTGAAGCTTTCTTT.

In its sample, this clonotype was seen a few times. J is TRBJ2-2 and V is TRBV24-1; 10 bases are shared with TRBD2. CDR1 and CDR2 (germline): KGHDR, SFDVKD. J gave up 5 bases and V 1 base, and 6 bases lay outside the gene matches. CDR3 length equals 17 residues. CDR3 nucleotides: TGTGCCACCAGTGATTTCAACATACTAGCGGGAACCGGGGAGCTGTTTTTT. This translates into CATSDFNILAGTGELFF.

This clonotype showed up many times. The chain employs TRBV24-1 and TRBJ2-7, with D perhaps matching TRBD2 (6 bases). Trimming cost V 2 bases and J 1 base, with 8 bases left between them. The germline V gene has CDR1 KGHDR and CDR2 SFDVKD. The CDR3 runs 14 residues. The DNA of the CDR3 is TGTGCCACCAGTGATTCCCGGGGGTCCTACGAGCAGTACTTC. Residues: CATSDSRGSYEQYF.

This clonotype showed up many times. The V gene is TRBV3-1, the J gene TRBJ2-2; TRBD2 matches at 11 bases. There are 14 residues in the CDR3. CDR1 is LGHDT, CDR2 YNNKEL, per germline (reference sequence). Trimming took 4 bases from V and 9 from J; bases not matched to a gene: 4. CDR3 DNA sequence: TGTGCCAGCAGCCCATCGACTAGCGGGAGGGAGCTGTTTTTT. Its translation is CASSPSTSGRELFF.

This clonotype was observed at least ten times. The rearrangement uses TRBV7-6 and TRBJ1-5, with D tentatively TRBD1 (5 bases). The V and J ends lost 4 bases and 5 bases respectively, with 12 bases between them. Germline CDR1 reads SGHVS; CDR2 reads FNYEAQ. This CDR3 is 14 amino acids long. The CDR3 region has the DNA TGTGCCAGCAGCTCAGGGCGAGCAGATCAGCCCCAGCATTTT. Amino acids: CASSSGRADQPQHF.

This clonotype was observed many times. The rearrangement joins TRBV5-1 to TRBJ2-7, with 7 positions matching TRBD1. Looked up from germline, CDR1 is SGHRS and CDR2 is YFSETQ. The V gene end was trimmed by 2 bases and the J gene end by 2 bases; junction bases not matched to a gene: 7. This CDR3 is 15 amino acids long. The CDR3 sequence: CASSFGQAGTYEQYF. The CDR3 nucleotides are TGCGCCAGCAGCTTCGGACAGGCCGGCACCTACGAGCAGTACTTC.

This clonotype was picked up a small number of times. V and J are TRBV29-1 and TRBJ2-1, with 8 bases aligning to TRBD1. The CDR3 is made up of 17 amino acids. Germline assignment: CDR1 SQVTM and CDR2 ANQGSEA. Trimming took 3 bases from V and 2 from J; bases not matched to a gene: 12. The CDR3 region has the DNA TGCAGCGTTGAGGCCTTCTCCGGGACAGGCGCCTACAATGAGCAGTTCTTC. This sequence encodes CSVEAFSGTGAYNEQFF.

This clonotype was observed a handful of times. The V gene is TRBV11-2, the J gene TRBJ2-1; 7 nucleotides line up with TRBD2. V was pared by 0 bases and J by 7 bases, with 6 bases of the junction left unmatched. CDR1 SGHAT and CDR2 FQNNGV come from the germline V gene. The CDR3 runs to 15 residues. The CDR3 DNA follows: TGTGCCAGCAGCTTAGATTGGGGGGGGTTGAATGAGCAGTTCTTC. Translating gives CASSLDWGGLNEQFF.